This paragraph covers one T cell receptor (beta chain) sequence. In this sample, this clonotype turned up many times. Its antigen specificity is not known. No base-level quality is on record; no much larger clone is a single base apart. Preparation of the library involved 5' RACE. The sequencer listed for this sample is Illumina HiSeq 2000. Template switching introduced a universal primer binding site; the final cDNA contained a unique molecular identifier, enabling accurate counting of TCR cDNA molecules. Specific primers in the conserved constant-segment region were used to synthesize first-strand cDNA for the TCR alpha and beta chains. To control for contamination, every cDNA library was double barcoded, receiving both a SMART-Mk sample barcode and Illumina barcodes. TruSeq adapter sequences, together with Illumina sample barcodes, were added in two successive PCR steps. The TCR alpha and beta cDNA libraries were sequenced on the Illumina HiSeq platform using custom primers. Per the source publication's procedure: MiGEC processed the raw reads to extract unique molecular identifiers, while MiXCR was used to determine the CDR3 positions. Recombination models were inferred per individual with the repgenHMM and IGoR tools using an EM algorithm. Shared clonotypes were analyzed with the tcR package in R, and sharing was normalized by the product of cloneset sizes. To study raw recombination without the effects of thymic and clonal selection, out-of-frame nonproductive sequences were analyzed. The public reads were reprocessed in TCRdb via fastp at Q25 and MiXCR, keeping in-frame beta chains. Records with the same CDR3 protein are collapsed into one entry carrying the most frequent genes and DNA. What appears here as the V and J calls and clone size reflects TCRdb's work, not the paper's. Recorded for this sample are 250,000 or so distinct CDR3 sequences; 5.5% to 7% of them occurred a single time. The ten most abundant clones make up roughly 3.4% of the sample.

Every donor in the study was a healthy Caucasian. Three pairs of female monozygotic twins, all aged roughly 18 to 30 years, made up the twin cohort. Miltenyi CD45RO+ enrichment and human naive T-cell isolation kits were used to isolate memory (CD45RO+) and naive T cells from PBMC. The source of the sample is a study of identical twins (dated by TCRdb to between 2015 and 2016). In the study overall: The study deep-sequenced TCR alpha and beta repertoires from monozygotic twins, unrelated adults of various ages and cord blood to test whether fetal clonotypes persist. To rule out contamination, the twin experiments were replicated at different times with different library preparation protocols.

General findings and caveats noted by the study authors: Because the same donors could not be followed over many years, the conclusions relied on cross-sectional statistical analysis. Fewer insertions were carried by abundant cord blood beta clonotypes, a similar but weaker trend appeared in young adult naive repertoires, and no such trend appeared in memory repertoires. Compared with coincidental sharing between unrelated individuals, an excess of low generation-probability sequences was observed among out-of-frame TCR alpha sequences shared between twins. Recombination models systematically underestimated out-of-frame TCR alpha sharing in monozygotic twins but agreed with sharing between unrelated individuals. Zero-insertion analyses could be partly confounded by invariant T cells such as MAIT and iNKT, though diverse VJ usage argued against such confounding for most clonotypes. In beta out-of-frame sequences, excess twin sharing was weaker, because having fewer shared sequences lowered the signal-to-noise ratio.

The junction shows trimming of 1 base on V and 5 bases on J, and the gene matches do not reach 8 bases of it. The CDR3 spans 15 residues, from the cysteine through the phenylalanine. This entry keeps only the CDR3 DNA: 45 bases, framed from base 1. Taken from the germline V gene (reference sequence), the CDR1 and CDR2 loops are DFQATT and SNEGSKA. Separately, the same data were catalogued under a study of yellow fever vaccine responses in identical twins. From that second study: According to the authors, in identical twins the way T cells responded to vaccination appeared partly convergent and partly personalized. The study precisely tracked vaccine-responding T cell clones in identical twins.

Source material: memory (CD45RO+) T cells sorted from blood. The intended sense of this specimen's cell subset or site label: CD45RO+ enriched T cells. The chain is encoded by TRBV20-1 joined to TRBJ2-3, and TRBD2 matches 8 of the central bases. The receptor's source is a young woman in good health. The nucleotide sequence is TGCAGTGCTAGAGGGACTAGCCCCCCGGAAGATACGCAGTATTTT. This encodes CSARGTSPPEDTQYF.